What follows are 16 T cell receptor beta chains derived from one specimen sequenced in a study of T cells in Graves' hyperthyroidism and ophthalmopathy. RNA transcripts were the template for amplifying TCR beta CDR3 regions. HTBI primers were used for first-round RT-PCR of the TCR CDR3. TCRdb re-called the multiplex PCR reads through MiXCR, storing one row per CDR3 protein. The sample has approximately 400,000 distinct CDR3 sequences; over 12% are singletons. Source material: blood. The receptors here all came from a man aged 45-60 years with Graves' ophthalmopathy.

This clonotype was seen a handful of times. The rearrangement links TRBV27 to TRBJ1-2, with D maybe TRBD1 (6 bases). Trimming took 6 bases from V and 5 from J, leaving 16 bases between them. In germline, CDR1 is MNHEY, CDR2 SMNVEV (reference sequence). The CDR3 is 14 residues long. The CDR3 spells CASRPWTDDYGYTF. For the CDR3, the DNA is TGTGCCAGCAGACCATGGACAGATGATTATGGCTACACCTTC.

This clonotype occurred a few times. The chain carries TRBV19 and TRBJ2-3; 7 bases match TRBD1. V gave up 4 bases and J gave up 0 bases; unmatched junction bases: 7. This CDR3 has 16 amino acids. From germline, CDR1 is LNHDA and CDR2 SQIVND (reference sequence). The CDR3: CASSTRQGPSTDTQYF. CDR3 bases: TGTGCCAGTAGTACAAGACAGGGCCCTAGCACAGATACGCAGTATTTT.

This chain links TRBV27 with TRBJ2-1, with TRBD2 matching over 10 bases. The CDR3 length is 16 residues. Trimming at V came to 3 bases and at J to 4 bases, leaving 6 bases not matched to a gene. Germline V lookup: CDR1 MNHEY, CDR2 SMNVEV (reference sequence). Here the CDR3 reads CASSLYGLAEYNEQFF. CDR3 DNA sequence: TGTGCCAGCAGTTTGTACGGACTAGCGGAGTACAATGAGCAGTTCTTC.

This clonotype was recorded at least ten times. The CDR3 spells CASSLVASGSSGSYEQYF. Here the CDR3 DNA reads TGCGCCAGCAGCTTGGTGGCTAGCGGGAGCTCAGGCTCCTACGAGCAGTACTTC. The gene calls are TRBV5-1 and TRBJ2-7, with 10 bases lining up with TRBD2. J was trimmed by 0 bases and V by 0 bases; bases with no gene match: 9. Germline loops: CDR1 SGHRS, CDR2 YFSETQ. The CDR3 has 18 residues.

This clonotype was counted at least ten times. V usage is TRBV24-1 and J usage is TRBJ2-5; no clear D. In germline, CDR1 is KGHDR, CDR2 SFDVKD. The ends were cut back, 4 bases at V and 2 bases at J, with 13 bases in the middle. This CDR3 comprises 15 residues. The CDR3 reads CATSDSRVQQETQYF. The CDR3 DNA follows: TGTGCCACCAGTGACTCTCGGGTTCAACAAGAGACCCAGTACTTC.

This clonotype has at least ten counts. This chain connects TRBV3-1 to TRBJ1-3; D ambiguous. With 1 base removed from V and 4 bases from J, the gap between germline ends came to 11 bases. CDR3 size: 15 residues. CDR1 LGHDT and CDR2 YNNKEL come from the germline V gene (reference sequence). In DNA, the CDR3 is TGTGCCAGCAGCCAAGGACTGGGCGGGGGAAACACCATATATTTT. Protein sequence: CASSQGLGGGNTIYF.

The J gene is TRBJ2-1, the V gene TRBV19; 8 bases match TRBD1. V lost 3 bases and J lost 5; bases outside the gene matches: 6. Germline V gene sequence: CDR1 LNHDA, CDR2 SQIVND (reference sequence). This CDR3 comprises 15 residues. CDR3 residues: CASSIRGRFDNEQFF. CDR3 in DNA: TGTGCCAGTAGTATCAGGGGGCGGTTTGACAATGAGCAGTTCTTC.

The rearrangement links TRBV2 to TRBJ2-1, with D perhaps matching TRBD1 (5 bases). Germline lookup yields CDR1 SNHLY and CDR2 FYNNEI. V lost 7 bases and J lost 4, with 8 bases in between. The CDR3 is 12 residues long. In nucleotides, the CDR3 is TGTGCCAGCAATACAGGATACAATGAGCAGTTCTTC. Its translation: CASNTGYNEQFF.

This clonotype has ten or more counts. The CDR3 DNA follows: TGTGCCTGGAGTGTACTCCTAGGGGAGCAGTACTTC. As protein: CAWSVLLGEQYF. The rearrangement joins TRBV30 to TRBJ2-7; D is uncertain. Deletions cut 0 bases from V and 7 bases from J, with 10 bases between. There are 12 residues in the CDR3. Germline CDR1 GTSNPN, CDR2 SVGIG (reference sequence).

This clonotype has a handful of counts. The rearrangement joins TRBV5-5 to TRBJ1-4; D may be TRBD1 (6 bases). V lost 4 bases and J 2 bases, leaving 15 bases between the germline ends. The germline CDR1 and CDR2 sequences are SGHKS and YYEKEE (reference sequence). The CDR3 is 16 amino acids. In nucleotides, the CDR3 is TGTGCCAGCAGCGCGCACCCAGGGGCGACTAATGAAAAACTGTTTTTT. Translation: CASSAHPGATNEKLFF.

The rearrangement joins TRBV27 to TRBJ2-5; D is perhaps TRBD1 (8 bases). Germline lookup yields CDR1 MNHEY and CDR2 SMNVEV (reference sequence). CDR3 size: 15 residues. Trimming shortened V by 5 bases and J by 3 bases, and 16 bases separated the two germline ends. The CDR3 bases are TGTGCCAGCAGTCCCGAACAGGGGGGGGAAGAGACCCAGTACTTC. This translates into CASSPEQGGEETQYF.

This clonotype was counted at least ten times. This chain connects TRBV12-3 or TRBV12-4 to TRBJ1-6, with D possibly TRBD1 on 5 matching bases. The germline V and J ends were trimmed by 6 bases and 11 bases, with 11 bases remaining between them. CDR3 length: 12 amino acids. The CDR3 nucleotides are TGTGCCAGCAGGGGGGATTCTCCACCCCTCCACTTT. Translation gives CASRGDSPPLHF.

This clonotype was recorded at least ten times. The chain uses TRBV3-1 and TRBJ2-1, with TRBD2 identical over 7 bases. Trimming at V came to 5 bases and at J to 6 bases, leaving 7 bases not matched to a gene. CDR1 is LGHDT, CDR2 YNNKEL, per germline (reference sequence). This CDR3 has 14 amino acids. This chain's CDR3 is CASSDRDYSNEQFF. Written as DNA, the CDR3 is TGTGCCAGCAGCGACCGGGACTATAGCAATGAGCAGTTCTTC.

This clonotype was picked up many times. The chain combines TRBV10-1 with TRBJ2-3; TRBD2 matches at 9 bases. The germline CDR1 and CDR2 sequences are WNHNN and SYGVQD (reference sequence). The ends lost 3 bases at V and 3 bases at J; junction bases unmatched: 4. The CDR3 has 15 amino acids. CDR3 loop: CASSDSSGGTDTQYF. The CDR3 DNA follows: TGCGCCAGCAGTGATTCCAGCGGGGGGACAGATACGCAGTATTTT.

This clonotype was seen repeatedly, ten times or more. The chain uses TRBV11-2 and TRBJ1-1; D call uncertain. The germline gives CDR1 SGHAT, CDR2 FQNNGV. The V gene lost 0 bases and the J gene lost 8 bases, with 16 bases spanning the gap. The CDR3 sequence is 15 residues long. The CDR3 is CASSLERGGQREAFF. The CDR3 DNA follows: TGTGCCAGCAGCTTAGAGAGAGGTGGGCAGCGCGAAGCTTTCTTT. The complete variable domain, with remaining parts taken from reference TRBV11-2 and TRBJ1-1, reads EAGVAQSPRYKIIEKRQSVAFWCNPISGHATLYWYQQILGQGPKLLIQFQNNGVVDDSQLPKDRFSAERLKGVDSTLKIQPAKLEDSAVYLCASSLERGGQREAFFGQGTRLTVV.

There are a few counts of this clonotype. The chain carries TRBV19 and TRBJ1-2, with D possibly matching TRBD1 (5 bases). The ends were cut back, 6 bases at V and 4 bases at J, with 12 bases in the middle. In germline, CDR1 is LNHDA, CDR2 SQIVND (reference sequence). The CDR3 runs to 13 residues. CDR3 nucleotide sequence: TGTGCCAGTAGGTTTCAGGGCGCCTATGGCTACACCTTC. Amino acid sequence: CASRFQGAYGYTF.